Shown below are 21 T cell receptor beta chains from a single sample sequenced in a study of CD8 T cells in ankylosing spondylitis. No antigens are known for them. TCRdb re-analysed the 5' RACE reads in MiXCR, keeping a single row per CDR3 protein. The data show hundreds of thousands of distinct CDR3 sequences, with around 20% seen just once and 42% held by the top ten. General observations from the study: Ankylosing spondylitis blood seemed to carry a telltale TCR beta motif made of several highly homologous variants.

Sequenced material: blood, either unsorted or a sorted T cell fraction (not recorded which). The source of these receptors is a male donor with ankylosing spondylitis.

The CDR3 DNA follows: TGTGCCAGCAGTTACGGGAGCCTCTATGGCTACACCTTC. Its protein is CASSYGSLYGYTF. V is TRBV6-2 or TRBV6-3 and J is TRBJ1-2; D ambiguous. Trimming removed 2 bases from V and 4 bases from J, with 8 bases in between. The CDR3 consists of 13 residues. Germline CDR1 MNHEY, CDR2 SVGEGT.

There are many counts of this clonotype. The chain is built from TRBV7-3 and TRBJ1-2; perhaps TRBD1 as D (5 bases). V shed 2 bases and J shed 3 bases, with 7 bases lying between them. Germline V gene data show CDR1 as SGHTA and CDR2 as FQGTGA. This CDR3 comprises 13 residues. The chain's CDR3 is CASSLGADYGYTF. CDR3 DNA sequence: TGTGCCAGCAGCTTAGGGGCAGACTATGGCTACACCTTC.

The V gene is TRBV7-9, the J gene TRBJ1-2; possibly TRBD1 for D (6 bases). V was trimmed by 1 base and J by 2 bases, leaving 14 bases between them. This CDR3 is built from 16 residues. Germline loops: CDR1 SEHNR, CDR2 FQNEAQ (reference sequence). The CDR3 bases are TGTGCCAGCAGCTTAGGACAGGTCGAGGGCAACTATGGCTACACCTTC. It translates to CASSLGQVEGNYGYTF.

In this sample, this clonotype turned up many times. The gene calls are TRBV12-3 or TRBV12-4 and TRBJ2-2, with no clear D. The CDR3 runs to 15 residues. V was cut by 2 bases and J by 0 bases, with 7 bases left in between. The CDR3 DNA is TGTGCCAGCAGTTTATCCGGGCCGAACACCGGGGAGCTGTTTTTT. Its translation is CASSLSGPNTGELFF.

The chain recombines TRBV5-6 with TRBJ2-4; D is ambiguous. Germline V gene lookup returns CDR1 SGHDT and CDR2 YYEEEE. This CDR3 is built from 15 residues. Trimming left V 0 bases short and J 0 bases short, with 7 bases between. CDR3 protein: CASSLETGAKNIQYF. The CDR3 DNA reads TGTGCCAGCAGCTTGGAGACTGGAGCCAAAAACATTCAGTACTTC.

The CDR3 loop reads CATSDLGAGGTDTQYF. The CDR3 DNA reads as TGTGCCACCAGTGACCTCGGAGCGGGGGGCACAGATACGCAGTATTTT. The rearrangement links TRBV24-1 to TRBJ2-3; 8 nucleotides line up with TRBD2. V was pared by 4 bases and J by 1 base, with 6 bases of the junction left unmatched. CDR1 and CDR2 (germline): KGHDR, SFDVKD. The length of the CDR3 is 16 residues.

The chain recombines TRBV6-2 or TRBV6-3 with TRBJ2-3, with unresolved D. Per the germline V gene, CDR1 is MNHEY and CDR2 is SVGEGT. The V end was cut by 6 bases, the J end by 2 bases, with 18 bases between. The CDR3 totals 16 residues. Here the CDR3 DNA reads TGTGCCAGCAGAAACCCCCCGCCGGTCCTCACAGATACGCAGTATTTT. Encoded protein: CASRNPPPVLTDTQYF.

The rearrangement links TRBV4-1 to TRBJ1-1, with D perhaps matching TRBD1 (6 bases). The CDR3 totals 15 residues. V shed 4 bases and J shed 3 bases, with 15 bases lying between them. The germline gives CDR1 MGHRA, CDR2 YSYEKL. The CDR3 loop reads CASSPAAGVDTEAFF. CDR3 sequence (DNA): TGCGCCAGCAGCCCGGCGGCAGGGGTAGACACTGAAGCTTTCTTT.

In its sample, this clonotype was seen once. The chain uses TRBV27 and TRBJ2-7; TRBD2 aligns across 9 bases. CDR1 is MNHEY and CDR2 is SMNVEV in the germline V gene (reference sequence). V lost 2 bases, J lost 2 bases, and 4 bases stayed unmatched. CDR3 size: 15 residues. The CDR3 sequence: CASSLAGGSTYEQYF. CDR3 nucleotides: TGTGCCAGCAGTTTAGCGGGGGGGTCAACCTACGAGCAGTACTTC.

The chain couples TRBV7-9 to TRBJ2-2; 7 bases agree with TRBD1. V shed 0 bases and J 1 base; nucleotides not matched to a gene: 5. The CDR3 contains 17 residues. CDR1 and CDR2 (germline): SEHNR, FQNEAQ (reference sequence). The CDR3 coding sequence is TGTGCCAGCAGCTTAGCCCGGACAGGAGAGAACACCGGGGAGCTGTTTTTT. Translation: CASSLARTGENTGELFF.

The rearrangement uses TRBV19 and TRBJ2-7, with D maybe TRBD2 (6 bases). The germline V gene encodes CDR1 LNHDA and CDR2 SQIVND (reference sequence). The CDR3 loop spans 12 amino acids. Trimming pared 8 bases from V and 6 bases from J, leaving 14 bases between. This CDR3 is CASGSGLAEQYF. The CDR3 nucleotides are TGTGCCAGTGGCTCGGGACTCGCCGAGCAGTACTTC. The full variable domain, in which reference TRBV19 and TRBJ2-7 provide the parts outside the CDR3, is DGGITQSPKYLFRKEGQNVTLSCEQNLNHDAMYWYRQDPGQGLRLIYYSQIVNDFQKGDIAEGYSVSREKKESFPLTVTSAQKNPTAFYLCASGSGLAEQYFGPGTRLTVT.

V and J are TRBV6-2 or TRBV6-3 and TRBJ1-1; D is ambiguous. This CDR3 comprises 15 residues. With 2 bases removed from V and 0 bases from J, the gap between germline ends came to 10 bases. Per the germline V gene, CDR1 is MNHEY and CDR2 is SVGEGT. In nucleotides, the CDR3 is TGTGCCAGCAGTTACAAACTCTTCATGAACACTGAAGCTTTCTTT. Amino acid sequence: CASSYKLFMNTEAFF.

The rearrangement links TRBV10-3 to TRBJ2-7; 8 nucleotides align to TRBD1. The ends lost 4 bases at V and 4 bases at J; junction bases unmatched: 6. The length of the CDR3 is 14 residues. Germline V CDR1 and CDR2: ENHRY, SYGVKD. The CDR3 region is CAISGGTGPYEQYF. As DNA, the CDR3 is TGTGCCATCAGTGGAGGGACAGGCCCGTACGAGCAGTACTTC.

This clonotype was seen only a few times. V is TRBV23-1 and J is TRBJ1-5; D is perhaps TRBD1 (6 bases). TRBV23-1 is reported as an ORF; its role is uncertain. The CDR3 is 18 amino acids. Trimming cost V 4 bases and J 5 bases, with 24 bases left between them. The CDR3 DNA is TGCGCCAGCAGTCGACAACGGACAGACTACTTAGCGGATCAGCCCCAGCATTTT. It encodes CASSRQRTDYLADQPQHF.

Only a few counts were recorded for this clonotype. The rearrangement uses TRBV4-1 and TRBJ2-1; D gene unclear. V lost 5 bases and J lost 6, with 8 bases in between. Per the germline V gene, CDR1 is MGHRA and CDR2 is YSYEKL. This CDR3 spans 12 amino acids. The CDR3 reads CASSDKFNEQFF. CDR3 sequence (DNA): TGCGCCAGCAGCGATAAGTTCAATGAGCAGTTCTTC.

The gene calls are TRBV7-9 and TRBJ2-1; D not certain. Germline V gene data show CDR1 as SEHNR and CDR2 as FQNEAQ (reference sequence). This CDR3 contains 12 residues. The V end was cut by 5 bases, the J end by 4 bases, with 6 bases between. CDR3 in amino acids: CASSGRYNEQFF. CDR3 bases: TGTGCCAGCAGCGGACGTTACAATGAGCAGTTCTTC.

This clonotype was observed a handful of times. V gene TRBV27 combines with J gene TRBJ2-3; D gene uncertain. Germline V gene lookup returns CDR1 MNHEY and CDR2 SMNVEV (reference sequence). V was clipped by 0 bases and J by 3 bases, with 7 bases between them. There are 14 residues in the CDR3. The DNA of the CDR3 is TGTGCCAGCAGTTTATCTTTCATAACAGATACGCAGTATTTT. It encodes CASSLSFITDTQYF.

This clonotype was counted ten times or more. The CDR3 is CSADAPNNTDTQYF. In DNA form, the CDR3 reads TGCAGCGCTGACGCACCTAATAACACAGATACGCAGTATTTT. The V call is TRBV29-1, the J call TRBJ2-3; no definite D call. Trimming pared 7 bases from V and 2 bases from J, leaving 16 bases between. The CDR3 has 14 residues. The germline gives CDR1 SQVTM, CDR2 ANQGSEA.

The chain couples TRBV28 to TRBJ2-7; 9 bases line up with TRBD1. Germline loops: CDR1 MDHEN, CDR2 SYDVKM. This CDR3 region has 15 residues. The J segment lost 5 bases and the V segment lost 8 bases, leaving 13 bases of the junction unmatched. Written as DNA, the CDR3 is TGTGCCAGCCAAAAAGGGACAGGGCAAGAGGACGAGCAGTACTTC. Translating it yields CASQKGTGQEDEQYF.

This CDR3 is CASGPGLPVFNEQFF. CDR3 coding DNA: TGTGCCAGCGGGCCGGGGCTCCCCGTATTCAATGAGCAGTTCTTC. The rearrangement uses TRBV6-1 and TRBJ2-1; D assignment may be TRBD1 or TRBD2 (5 bases each). The CDR3 has 15 amino acids. Deletions cut 8 bases from V and 6 bases from J, with 20 bases between. Germline V lookup: CDR1 MNHNS, CDR2 SASEGT.

The V gene is TRBV11-3, the J gene TRBJ2-1; D could derive from TRBD1 or TRBD2 (5 bases each). The V gene lost 5 bases and the J gene lost 4 bases, with 18 bases spanning the gap. The CDR3 loop spans 16 amino acids. Per the germline V gene, CDR1 is SGHNT and CDR2 is YENEEA. The CDR3 sequence is CASSPLTGGTYNEQFF. The CDR3 DNA follows: TGTGCCAGCAGCCCCCTAACAGGAGGAACATACAATGAGCAGTTCTTC.